This TCR beta chain comes out of a study of blood T cells in healthy people across ages. Study as a whole: About one barcoded beta molecule per two T cells was captured by template switching. Study results and caveats: It was held that diversity estimates obtained from one million T cells represented underestimates. Nothing was known about donor CMV status, and this possibly confounded expanded clonotype changes.

Each sample provided at least 5 micrograms of extracted total RNA. CDR3 length equals 15 residues. The germline CDR1 and CDR2 sequences are LGHNA and YSLEER. Next came a second PCR, run for roughly 6 to 11 cycles, which used a sample-barcoded 5' primer along with a J-beta primer mix. MiXCR, applied by TCRdb to the 5' RACE reads, yields one record per CDR3 protein. The sample carries about 720,000 distinct CDR3 sequences, 22% recorded once. Points on this clonotype: Its antigen remains unknown. One end of the junction is discordant with germline, which a read error may explain.

The chain combines TRBV4-3 with TRBJ1-5; the D gene is possibly TRBD1 (5 bases). The clonotype comes from a man in his 70s in good health. The sample comprised blood. For the CDR3, the DNA is TGCGCCGGCAGCCAAGATTGGCAGGGAGGCCAGCCCCAGCATTTT. Protein product: CAGSQDWQGGQPQHF.